Presented here are 14 T cell receptor beta chains from one specimen sequenced in a study of response to subunit inactivated influenza vaccine. TCRdb passed the RT-PCR reads through MiXCR, listing each CDR3 protein once. The sample includes 250,000 to 350,000 distinct CDR3 sequences, around 20% of them seen just once. The sample in question was PBMCs from blood, obtained roughly 20 months after vaccination. All receptors come from a man aged 45 to 75 who received an inactivated influenza vaccine.

In its sample, this clonotype was seen a few times. The chain couples TRBV6-1 to TRBJ1-6; possible D gene TRBD1, 6 bases. CDR3 size: 16 residues. Germline values: CDR1 MNHNS, CDR2 SASEGT. Trimming took off 5 bases at V and 6 bases at J, with 17 bases between the two ends. CDR3 nucleotides: TGTGCCAGCAGTCTCACGGACAGTTATGGTAATTCACCCCTCCACTTT. Amino acid sequence: CASSLTDSYGNSPLHF.

This clonotype was counted only a few times. The CDR3, as DNA: TGTGCCAGCAGCAAAGTAGACGGCTTGAATGAAAAACTGTTTTTT. Translation: CASSKVDGLNEKLFF. The chain is built from TRBV21-1 and TRBJ1-4. TRBV21-1 is described as a pseudogene. The CDR3 contains 15 residues.

The chain joins TRBV6-2 or TRBV6-3 to TRBJ2-2, with 9 bases identical to TRBD2. V trimming: 3 bases; J trimming: 2 bases; junction bases outside the gene matches: 1. Germline values: CDR1 MNHEY, CDR2 SVGEGT. The CDR3 is made up of 15 amino acids. CDR3 region: CASSYSGRNTGELFF. CDR3 coding DNA: TGTGCCAGCAGTTATAGCGGGAGAAACACCGGGGAGCTGTTTTTT.

This clonotype was picked up a small number of times. The chain joins TRBV29-1 to TRBJ1-1; D ambiguous. Trimming took 2 bases from V and 3 from J, leaving 7 bases between them. The CDR3 contains 12 residues. Germline V CDR1 and CDR2: SQVTM, ANQGSEA. The DNA of the CDR3 is TGCAGCGTTGAATCCGGGTACACTGAAGCTTTCTTT. Translated: CSVESGYTEAFF.

This clonotype was observed a few times. The rearrangement links TRBV6-2 or TRBV6-3 to TRBJ2-1, with 8 bases aligning to TRBD2. The V segment lost 7 bases and the J segment 1 base; nucleotides outside the gene matches: 3. Germline loops: CDR1 MNHEY, CDR2 SVGEGT. This CDR3 is built from 14 residues. The CDR3 loop is CASTGLESYNEQFF. For the CDR3, the DNA is TGTGCCAGCACGGGACTAGAATCCTACAATGAGCAGTTCTTC.

V usage is TRBV7-2 and J usage is TRBJ2-2; a weak D match, TRBD1 (5 bases). Per germline, CDR1 SGHTA and CDR2 FQGNSA. The length of the CDR3 is 15 residues. Between the trimmed V and J ends, which lost 1 base and 3 bases, there was a span of 9 bases. CDR3 protein: CASSLDRKYTGELFF. The CDR3 nucleotides read TGTGCCAGCAGCTTAGACAGGAAATACACCGGGGAGCTGTTTTTT.

This clonotype was counted between two and nine times. The chain is built from TRBV9 and TRBJ1-4; possibly TRBD1 for D (5 bases). Germline V CDR1 and CDR2: SGDLS, YYNGEE. CDR3 length: 16 residues. Trimming took off 3 bases at V and 8 bases at J, with 20 bases between the two ends. CDR3 sequence: CASSGASGGVREKLFF. The CDR3 DNA follows: TGTGCCAGCAGCGGCGCCTCGGGGGGGGTTCGCGAAAAACTGTTTTTT.

The genes are TRBV4-1 and TRBJ2-7; 9 bases map to TRBD2. Unmatched junction bases numbered 7, after V lost 4 bases and J lost 3 bases. CDR1 is MGHRA, CDR2 YSYEKL, per germline. CDR3 size: 15 residues. The CDR3 DNA reads TGCGCCAGCAGCCCGAACGATAGCGGGGGCTACGAGCAGTACTTC. Amino acid sequence: CASSPNDSGGYEQYF.

V usage is TRBV11-2 and J usage is TRBJ1-1; no clear D. This CDR3 is built from 12 residues. Germline-derived CDR1 and CDR2 are SGHAT and FQNNGV. The ends were cut back, 6 bases at V and 6 bases at J, with 11 bases in the middle. The CDR3 DNA is TGTGCCAGCAGAAGTAACAGCCCTGAAGCTTTCTTT. Translating it yields CASRSNSPEAFF.

This chain's CDR3 is CASSFEGSLHYGYTF. In DNA, the CDR3 is TGTGCCAGCAGCTTCGAGGGGTCCCTCCACTATGGCTACACCTTC. The chain links TRBV7-2 to TRBJ1-2; possibly TRBD1 for D (5 bases). Trimming removed 3 bases at V and 3 bases at J, with 14 bases between. The CDR3 runs to 15 residues. CDR1 and CDR2 (germline): SGHTA, FQGNSA.

In this sample, this clonotype turned up a few times. The rearrangement uses TRBV30 and TRBJ1-2; maybe TRBD1 (6 bases). This CDR3 has 13 residues. V was shortened by 1 base and J by 8 bases, with 14 bases between the two germline ends. Germline V gives CDR1 GTSNPN, CDR2 SVGIG (reference sequence). The CDR3 reads CAWSAQGGVGYTF. The CDR3 coding sequence is TGTGCCTGGAGTGCACAAGGGGGAGTGGGCTACACCTTC. The full variable domain, with the rest looked up from reference TRBV30 and TRBJ1-2, is SQTIHQWPATLVQPVGSPLSLECTVEGTSNPNLYWYRQAAGRGLQLLFYSVGIGQISSEVPQNLSASRPQDRQFILSSKKLLLSDSGFYLCAWSAQGGVGYTFGSGTRLTVV.

The chain joins TRBV2 to TRBJ2-7, with 12 bases matching TRBD2. V lost 2 bases, J lost 5 bases, and 1 base stayed unmatched. CDR1 and CDR2 (germline): SNHLY, FYNNEI. CDR3 length: 14 amino acids. The CDR3 here is CASSELAGGHEQYF. CDR3 bases: TGTGCCAGCAGTGAACTAGCGGGAGGGCACGAGCAGTACTTC.

This clonotype appeared many times. This chain joins TRBV20-1 and TRBJ1-6, with 8 bases that match TRBD1. Trimming removed 3 bases from V and 7 bases from J; junction bases left unmatched: 8. The CDR3 has 15 residues. From germline, CDR1 is DFQATT and CDR2 SNEGSKA (reference sequence). Here the CDR3 DNA reads TGCAGTGCTAGCGAAAGACAGGGGTGGAATTCACCCCTCCACTTT. The encoded protein is CSASERQGWNSPLHF.

This clonotype was seen repeatedly, ten times or more. This chain joins TRBV5-1 and TRBJ2-1, with D possibly matching TRBD2 (6 bases). V lost 0 bases and J lost 0, with 10 bases in between. The CDR3 is 16 residues long. Germline assignment: CDR1 SGHRS and CDR2 YFSETQ. The CDR3 region has the DNA TGCGCCAGCAGCTTGGCCGCGGGGAGCTCCTACAATGAGCAGTTCTTC. Translation gives CASSLAAGSSYNEQFF.